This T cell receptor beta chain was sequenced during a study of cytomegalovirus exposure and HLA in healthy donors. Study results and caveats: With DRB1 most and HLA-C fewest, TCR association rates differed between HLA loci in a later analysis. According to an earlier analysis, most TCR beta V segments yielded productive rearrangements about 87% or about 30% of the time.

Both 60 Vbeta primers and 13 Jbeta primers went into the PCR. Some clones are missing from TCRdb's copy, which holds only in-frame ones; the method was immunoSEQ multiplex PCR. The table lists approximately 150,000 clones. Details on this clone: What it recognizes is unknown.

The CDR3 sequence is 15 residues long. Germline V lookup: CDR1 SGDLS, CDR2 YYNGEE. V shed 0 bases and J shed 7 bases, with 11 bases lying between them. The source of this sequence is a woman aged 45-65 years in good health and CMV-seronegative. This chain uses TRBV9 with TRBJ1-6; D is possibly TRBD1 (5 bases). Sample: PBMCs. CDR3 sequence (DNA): TGTGCCAGCAGCGTAGAAGCAGGGAACAATTCACCCCTCCACTTT. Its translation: CASSVEAGNNSPLHF.